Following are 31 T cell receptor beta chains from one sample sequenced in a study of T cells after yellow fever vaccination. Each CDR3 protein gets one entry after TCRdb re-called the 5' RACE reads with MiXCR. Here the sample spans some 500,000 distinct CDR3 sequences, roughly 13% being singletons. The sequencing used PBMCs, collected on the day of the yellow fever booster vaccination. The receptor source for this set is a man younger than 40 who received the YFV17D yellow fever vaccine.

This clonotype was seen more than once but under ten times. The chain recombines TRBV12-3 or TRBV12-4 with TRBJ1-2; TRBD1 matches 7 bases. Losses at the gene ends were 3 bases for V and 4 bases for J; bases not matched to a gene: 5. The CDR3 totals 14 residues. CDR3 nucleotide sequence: TGTGCCAGCAGTTTGTGGACAGGAGGCTATGGCTACACCTTC. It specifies CASSLWTGGYGYTF.

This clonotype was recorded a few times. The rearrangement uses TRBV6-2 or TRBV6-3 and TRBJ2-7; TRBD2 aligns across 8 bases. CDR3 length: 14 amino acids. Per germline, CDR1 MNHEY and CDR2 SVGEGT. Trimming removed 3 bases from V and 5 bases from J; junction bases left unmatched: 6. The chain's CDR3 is CASSYWREVHEQYF. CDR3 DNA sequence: TGTGCCAGCAGTTATTGGCGGGAGGTCCACGAGCAGTACTTC.

DNA of the CDR3: TGCGCCAGCAGCCAGAGGGGGGCCGGGGAGCTGTTTTTT. This sequence encodes CASSQRGAGELFF. The gene calls are TRBV4-3 and TRBJ2-2; possibly TRBD1 or TRBD2 for D (6 bases each). The CDR3 consists of 13 residues. CDR1 LGHNA and CDR2 YSLEER come from the germline V gene. Trimming pared 3 bases from V and 6 bases from J, leaving 8 bases between.

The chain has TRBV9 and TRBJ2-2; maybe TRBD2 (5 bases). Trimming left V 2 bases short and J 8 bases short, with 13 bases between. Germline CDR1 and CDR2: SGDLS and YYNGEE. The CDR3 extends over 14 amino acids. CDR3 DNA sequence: TGTGCCAGCAGCGTCTCGCGGGTCAGGGGGGAGCTGTTTTTT. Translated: CASSVSRVRGELFF.

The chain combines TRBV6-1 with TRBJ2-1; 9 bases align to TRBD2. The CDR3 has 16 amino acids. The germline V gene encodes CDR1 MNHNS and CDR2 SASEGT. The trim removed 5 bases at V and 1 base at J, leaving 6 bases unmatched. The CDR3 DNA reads TGTGCCAGCAGTCCTGTAGCGGGAGCTTCCTACAATGAGCAGTTCTTC. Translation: CASSPVAGASYNEQFF.

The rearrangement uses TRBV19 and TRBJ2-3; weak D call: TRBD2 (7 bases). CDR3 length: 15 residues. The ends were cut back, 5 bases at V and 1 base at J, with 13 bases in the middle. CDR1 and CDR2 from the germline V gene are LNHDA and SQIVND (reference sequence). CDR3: CASSVRGAGTDTQYF. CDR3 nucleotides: TGTGCCAGTAGTGTCCGGGGGGCCGGCACAGATACGCAGTATTTT.

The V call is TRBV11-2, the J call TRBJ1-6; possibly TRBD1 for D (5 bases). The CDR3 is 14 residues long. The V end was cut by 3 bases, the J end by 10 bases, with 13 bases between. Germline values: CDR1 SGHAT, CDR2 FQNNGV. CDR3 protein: CASSLEDDRSPLHF. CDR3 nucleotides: TGTGCCAGCAGCTTGGAGGATGACAGATCACCCCTCCACTTT.

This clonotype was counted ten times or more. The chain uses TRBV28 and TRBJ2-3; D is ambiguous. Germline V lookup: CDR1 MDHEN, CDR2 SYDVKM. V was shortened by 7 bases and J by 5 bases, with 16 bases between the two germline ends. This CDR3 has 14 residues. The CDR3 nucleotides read TGTGCCAGCACTTCGTCTTTAGTCAGAGATACGCAGTATTTT. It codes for CASTSSLVRDTQYF.

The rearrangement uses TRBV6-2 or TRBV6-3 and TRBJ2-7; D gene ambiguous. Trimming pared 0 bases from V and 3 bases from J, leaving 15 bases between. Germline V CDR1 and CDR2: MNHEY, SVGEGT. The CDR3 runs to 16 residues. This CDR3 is CASSYSVPELVYEQYF. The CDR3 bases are TGTGCCAGCAGTTACTCGGTCCCAGAACTCGTCTACGAGCAGTACTTC.

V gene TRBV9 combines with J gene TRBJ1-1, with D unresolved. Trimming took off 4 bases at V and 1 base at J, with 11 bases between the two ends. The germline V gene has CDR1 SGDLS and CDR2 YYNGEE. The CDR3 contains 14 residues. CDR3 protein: CASSPTVKNTEAFF. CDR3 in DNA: TGTGCCAGCAGCCCCACCGTTAAGAACACTGAAGCTTTCTTT.

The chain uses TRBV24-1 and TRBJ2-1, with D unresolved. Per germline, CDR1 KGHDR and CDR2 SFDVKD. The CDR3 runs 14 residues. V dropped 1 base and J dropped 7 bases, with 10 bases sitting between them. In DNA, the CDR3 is TGTGCCACCAGTGATTTAAGGGCCAGGAATGAGCAGTTCTTC. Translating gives CATSDLRARNEQFF.

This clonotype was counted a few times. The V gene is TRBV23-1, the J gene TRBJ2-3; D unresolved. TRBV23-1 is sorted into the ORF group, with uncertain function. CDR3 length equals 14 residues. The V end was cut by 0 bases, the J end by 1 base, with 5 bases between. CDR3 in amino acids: CASSQSACTDTQYF. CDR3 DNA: TGCGCCAGCAGTCAATCCGCCTGCACAGATACGCAGTATTTT.

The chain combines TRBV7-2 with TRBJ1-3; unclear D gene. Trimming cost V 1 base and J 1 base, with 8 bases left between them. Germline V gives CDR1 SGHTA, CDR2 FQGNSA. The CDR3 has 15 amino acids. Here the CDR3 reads CASSLDSPSGNTIYF. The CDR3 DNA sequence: TGTGCCAGCAGCTTAGACAGTCCTTCTGGAAACACCATATATTTT.

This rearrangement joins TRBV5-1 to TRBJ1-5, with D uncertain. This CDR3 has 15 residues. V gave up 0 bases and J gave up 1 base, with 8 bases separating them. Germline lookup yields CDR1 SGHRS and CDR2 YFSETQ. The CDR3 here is CASSLDGGSNQPQHF. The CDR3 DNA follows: TGCGCCAGCAGCTTGGACGGCGGGAGCAATCAGCCCCAGCATTTT.

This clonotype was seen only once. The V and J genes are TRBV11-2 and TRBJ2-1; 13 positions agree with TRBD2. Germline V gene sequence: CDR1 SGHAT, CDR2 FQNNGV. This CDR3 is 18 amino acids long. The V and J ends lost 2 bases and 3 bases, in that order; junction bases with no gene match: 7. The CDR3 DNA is TGTGCCAGCAGCTTATCCGGGACTAGCGGGAAGTACTACAATGAGCAGTTCTTC. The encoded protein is CASSLSGTSGKYYNEQFF.

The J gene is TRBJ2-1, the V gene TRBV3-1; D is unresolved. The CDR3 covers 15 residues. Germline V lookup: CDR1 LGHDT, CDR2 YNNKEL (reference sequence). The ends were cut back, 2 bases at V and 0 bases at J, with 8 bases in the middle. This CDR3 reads CASSQWMSSYNEQFF. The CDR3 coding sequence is TGTGCCAGCAGCCAATGGATGAGCTCCTACAATGAGCAGTTCTTC.

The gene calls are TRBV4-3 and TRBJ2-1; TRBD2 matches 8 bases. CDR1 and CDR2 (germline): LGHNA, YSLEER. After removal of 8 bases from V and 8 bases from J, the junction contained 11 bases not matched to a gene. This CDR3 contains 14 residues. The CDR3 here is CASGPGLGGYEQFF. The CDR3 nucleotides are TGCGCCAGCGGACCGGGACTAGGCGGCTATGAGCAGTTCTTC.

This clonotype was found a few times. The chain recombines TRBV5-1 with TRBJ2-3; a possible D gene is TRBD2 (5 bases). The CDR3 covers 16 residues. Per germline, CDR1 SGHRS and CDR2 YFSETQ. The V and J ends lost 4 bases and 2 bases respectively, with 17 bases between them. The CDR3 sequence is CASSLLTSPPTDTQYF. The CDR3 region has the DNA TGCGCCAGCAGCCTCCTAACTAGTCCACCCACAGATACGCAGTATTTT.

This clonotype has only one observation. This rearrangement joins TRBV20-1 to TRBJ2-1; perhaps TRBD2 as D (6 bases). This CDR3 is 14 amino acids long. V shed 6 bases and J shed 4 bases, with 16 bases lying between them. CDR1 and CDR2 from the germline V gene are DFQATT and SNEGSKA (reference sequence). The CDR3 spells CSAPAIAEYNEQFF. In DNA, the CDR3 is TGCAGTGCACCCGCCATAGCGGAATACAATGAGCAGTTCTTC.

Here the CDR3 DNA reads TGTGCCAGCTCACCCAACCTTTCCGGTGGAAACACCATATATTTT. Protein product: CASSPNLSGGNTIYF. The chain links TRBV18 to TRBJ1-3; D remains ambiguous. The CDR3 covers 15 residues. The germline gives CDR1 KGHSH, CDR2 LQKENI. Between the trimmed V and J ends, which lost 3 bases and 3 bases, there was a span of 12 bases.

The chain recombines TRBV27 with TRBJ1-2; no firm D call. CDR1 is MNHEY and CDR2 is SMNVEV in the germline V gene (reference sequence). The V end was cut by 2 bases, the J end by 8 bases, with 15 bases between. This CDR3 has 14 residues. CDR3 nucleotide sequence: TGTGCCAGCAGTTTAGTGGCATTAGAAGGGGGCTACACCTTC. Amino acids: CASSLVALEGGYTF.

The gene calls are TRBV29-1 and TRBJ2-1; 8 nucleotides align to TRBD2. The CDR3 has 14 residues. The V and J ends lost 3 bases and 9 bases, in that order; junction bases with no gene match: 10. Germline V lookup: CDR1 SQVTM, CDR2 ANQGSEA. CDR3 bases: TGCAGCGTTGACAGCGGGAGATCCCGAGGTGAGCAGTTCTTC. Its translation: CSVDSGRSRGEQFF.

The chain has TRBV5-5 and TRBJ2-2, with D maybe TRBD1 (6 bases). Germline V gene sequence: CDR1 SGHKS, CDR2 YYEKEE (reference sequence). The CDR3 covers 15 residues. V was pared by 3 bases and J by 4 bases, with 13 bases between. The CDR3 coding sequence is TGTGCCAGCAGCTCACAGGGCCGATCCACCGGGGAGCTGTTTTTT. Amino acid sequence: CASSSQGRSTGELFF.

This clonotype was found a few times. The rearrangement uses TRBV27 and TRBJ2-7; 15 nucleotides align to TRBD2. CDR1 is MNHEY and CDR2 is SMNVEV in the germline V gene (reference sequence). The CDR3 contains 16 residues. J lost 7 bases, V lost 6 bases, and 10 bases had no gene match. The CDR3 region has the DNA TGTGCCAGCAGGGCTACGGGACTAGCGGGAGGTTTAGAGCAGTACTTC. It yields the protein CASRATGLAGGLEQYF.

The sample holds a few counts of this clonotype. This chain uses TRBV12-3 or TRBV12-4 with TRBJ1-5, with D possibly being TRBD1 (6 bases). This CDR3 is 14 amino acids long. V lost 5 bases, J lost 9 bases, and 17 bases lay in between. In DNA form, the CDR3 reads TGTGCCAGCAGTGGGGAGGGGGGCCGAGGGCCCCAGCATTTT. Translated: CASSGEGGRGPQHF.

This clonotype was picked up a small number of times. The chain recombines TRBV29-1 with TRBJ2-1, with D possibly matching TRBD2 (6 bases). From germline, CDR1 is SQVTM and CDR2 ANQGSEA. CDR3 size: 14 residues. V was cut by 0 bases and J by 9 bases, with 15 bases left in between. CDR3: CSVEEGSSGTEQFF. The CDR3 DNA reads TGCAGCGTTGAAGAAGGGAGTAGCGGAACTGAGCAGTTCTTC.

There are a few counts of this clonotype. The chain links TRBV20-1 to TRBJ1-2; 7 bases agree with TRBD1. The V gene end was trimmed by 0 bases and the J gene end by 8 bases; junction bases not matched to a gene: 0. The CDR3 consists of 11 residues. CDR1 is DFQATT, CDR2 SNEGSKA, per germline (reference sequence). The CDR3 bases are TGCAGTGCTAGAGAAGGGGGCGGCTACACCTTC. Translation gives CSAREGGGYTF.

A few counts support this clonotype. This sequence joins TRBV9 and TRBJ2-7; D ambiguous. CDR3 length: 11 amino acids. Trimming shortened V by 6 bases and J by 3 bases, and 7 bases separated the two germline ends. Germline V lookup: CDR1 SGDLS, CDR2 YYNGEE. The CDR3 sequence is CASTGFYEQYF. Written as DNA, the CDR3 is TGTGCCAGCACGGGCTTCTACGAGCAGTACTTC.

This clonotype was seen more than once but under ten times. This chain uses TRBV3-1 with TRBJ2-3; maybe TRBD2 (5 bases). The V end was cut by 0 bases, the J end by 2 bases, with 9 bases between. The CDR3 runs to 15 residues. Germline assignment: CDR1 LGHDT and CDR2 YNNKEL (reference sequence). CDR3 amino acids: CASSQDTSYTDTQYF. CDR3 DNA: TGTGCCAGCAGCCAAGATACTAGTTACACAGATACGCAGTATTTT.

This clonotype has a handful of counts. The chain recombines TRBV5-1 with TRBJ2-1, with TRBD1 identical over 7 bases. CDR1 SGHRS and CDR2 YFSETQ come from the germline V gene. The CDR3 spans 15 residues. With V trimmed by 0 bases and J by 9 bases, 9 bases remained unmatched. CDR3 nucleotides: TGCGCCAGCAGCTTGGGAGTTGGGACAGTTGGTGAGCAGTTCTTC. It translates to CASSLGVGTVGEQFF.

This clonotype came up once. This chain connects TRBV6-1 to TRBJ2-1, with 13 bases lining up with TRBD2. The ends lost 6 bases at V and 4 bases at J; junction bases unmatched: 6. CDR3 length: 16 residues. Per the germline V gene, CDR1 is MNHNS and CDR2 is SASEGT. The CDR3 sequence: CASSNRGLAGYNEQFF. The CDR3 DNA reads TGTGCCAGCAGCAACCGGGGACTAGCGGGATACAATGAGCAGTTCTTC.